These 21 T cell receptor beta chains were all obtained from the same sample, sequenced in a study of OX40 agonist ivuxolimab in advanced cancers. Here immunoSEQ multiplex PCR was the method, and the copy in TCRdb shows in-frame clones only, minus some. The table has roughly 20,000 clones, about 80% seen once. The sequencing used CD4+ or CD8+ T cells sorted from blood, collected in a trial of the OX40 agonist ivuxolimab. These TCRs come from an adult with an advanced solid tumor such as melanoma, head and neck, liver or kidney cancer.

This chain links TRBV5-1 with TRBJ2-3; no clear D gene. The CDR3 is 14 residues long. The germline V gene has CDR1 SGHRS and CDR2 YFSETQ. V was shortened by 0 bases and J by 5 bases, with 10 bases between the two germline ends. CDR3 bases: TGCGCCAGCAGCTTGGACGGGTACGGAGATACGCAGTATTTT. Encoded protein: CASSLDGYGDTQYF.

The V and J genes are TRBV7-6 and TRBJ1-6, with a tentative D call TRBD1 (6 bases). Looked up from germline, CDR1 is SGHVS and CDR2 is FNYEAQ. Trimming pared 4 bases from V and 10 bases from J, leaving 14 bases between. This CDR3 has 14 amino acids. The CDR3 is CASSSRGEGSPLHF. The CDR3 DNA reads TGTGCCAGCAGCTCCAGGGGTGAGGGGTCACCCCTCCACTTT.

This clone was seen only once. The chain combines TRBV6-1 with TRBJ1-4, with TRBD1 matching over 8 bases. The V and J ends lost 3 bases and 8 bases, in that order; junction bases with no gene match: 8. This CDR3 has 15 amino acids. The germline CDR1 and CDR2 sequences are MNHNS and SASEGT. CDR3 DNA: TGTGCCAGCAGTGACCCGGGACAGGTTCGGGAAAAACTGTTTTTT. Protein: CASSDPGQVREKLFF.

This clone was detected once. The rearrangement links TRBV11-2 to TRBJ2-7, with D perhaps matching TRBD1 or TRBD2 (5 bases each). Trimming left V 4 bases short and J 1 base short, with 17 bases between. The CDR3 covers 16 residues. The V gene's germline CDR1 is SGHAT and CDR2 FQNNGV. CDR3 nucleotides: TGTGCCAGCAGCTCGCGTATAGGGACGGGTTCCTACGAGCAGTACTTC. Translated, it gives CASSSRIGTGSYEQYF.

The gene calls are TRBV28 and TRBJ1-2, with D perhaps TRBD1 (6 bases). Germline CDR1 is MDHEN and CDR2 is SYDVKM. Trimming pared 4 bases from V and 7 bases from J, leaving 16 bases between. The CDR3 contains 14 residues. CDR3 sequence: CASSSTGIVAGYTF. As DNA, the CDR3 is TGTGCCAGCAGTTCGACAGGAATCGTAGCTGGCTACACCTTC.

This clone was counted a single time. The chain links TRBV29-1 to TRBJ2-6, with D uncertain. V lost 0 bases to trimming and J lost 1 base, with 1 base between them. The CDR3 covers 13 residues. The germline V gene encodes CDR1 SQVTM and CDR2 ANQGSEA. This chain's CDR3 is CSVEESGANVLTF. As DNA, the CDR3 is TGCAGCGTTGAAGAATCTGGGGCCAACGTCCTGACTTTC.

V usage is TRBV6-5 and J usage is TRBJ2-3, with D unresolved. Trimming left V 8 bases short and J 3 bases short, with 15 bases between. The CDR3 contains 14 residues. Germline V gives CDR1 MNHEY, CDR2 SVGAGI. The DNA of the CDR3 is TGTGCCAGCCGCGACGGGCCAGCTACAGATACGCAGTATTTT. It codes for CASRDGPATDTQYF.

The chain joins TRBV5-1 to TRBJ1-4; 10 bases match TRBD1. Trimming took 5 bases from V and 6 from J; bases not matched to a gene: 10. The CDR3 length is 16 residues. Germline V gives CDR1 SGHRS, CDR2 YFSETQ. The CDR3 is CASSFGAGTGDEKLFF. DNA of the CDR3: TGCGCCAGCAGTTTTGGGGCCGGGACAGGGGATGAAAAACTGTTTTTT.

The chain combines TRBV11-2 with TRBJ2-5, with a tentative D call TRBD1 (6 bases). The end of the DNA aligns better with TRBJ2-7, so the J call may be wrong. This CDR3 region has 14 residues. CDR1 SGHAT and CDR2 FQNNGV come from the germline V gene. CDR3 protein: CASSPGHAIYEQYF. CDR3 DNA sequence: TGTGCCAGCAGCCCGGGACATGCGATCTACGAGCAGTACTTC.

V usage is TRBV11-2 and J usage is TRBJ2-1; D remains unclear. The V gene lost 5 bases and the J gene lost 0 bases, with 11 bases spanning the gap. CDR1 SGHAT and CDR2 FQNNGV come from the germline V gene. The CDR3 is 15 residues long. For the CDR3, the DNA is TGTGCCAGCAGCGTGACTGGTGGCTCCTACAATGAGCAGTTCTTC. It translates to CASSVTGGSYNEQFF.

V usage is TRBV27 and J usage is TRBJ1-5; tentative D call: TRBD1 (5 bases). V was shortened by 6 bases and J by 7 bases, with 13 bases between the two germline ends. The CDR3 consists of 13 residues. The V gene's germline CDR1 is MNHEY and CDR2 SMNVEV (reference sequence). CDR3 region: CASRGGNAQPQHF. CDR3 nucleotide sequence: TGTGCCAGCAGGGGGGGTAACGCCCAGCCCCAGCATTTT.

V gene TRBV27 combines with J gene TRBJ1-2; 8 bases align to TRBD1. The trim removed 6 bases at V and 8 bases at J, leaving 11 bases unmatched. This CDR3 has 14 amino acids. Germline CDR1 is MNHEY and CDR2 is SMNVEV (reference sequence). CDR3 DNA sequence: TGTGCCAGCAGCCGCACTGGACAGGGATACGGCTACACCTTC. Translated, it gives CASSRTGQGYGYTF.

The chain recombines TRBV7-9 with TRBJ1-2, with 7 positions matching TRBD1. Germline CDR1 SEHNR, CDR2 FQNEAQ (reference sequence). The V segment lost 3 bases and the J segment 4 bases; nucleotides outside the gene matches: 5. The CDR3 totals 14 residues. The CDR3, as DNA: TGTGCCAGCAGCTTCACCCGGGACAGCTATGGCTACACCTTC. Its protein product is CASSFTRDSYGYTF.

The V gene is TRBV10-3, the J gene TRBJ1-3, with D possibly matching TRBD1 (5 bases). The CDR3 sequence is 14 residues long. Between the trimmed V and J ends, which lost 8 bases and 0 bases, there was a span of 11 bases. Germline CDR1 reads ENHRY; CDR2 reads SYGVKD. This CDR3 is CAIRGSHSGNTIYF. CDR3 DNA sequence: TGTGCCATCCGGGGGTCCCACTCTGGAAACACCATATATTTT.

This chain joins TRBV18 and TRBJ2-7, with D possibly being TRBD1 or TRBD2 (5 bases each). V lost 3 bases and J lost 9, with 24 bases in between. Germline CDR1 is KGHSH and CDR2 is LQKENI. CDR3 length: 16 amino acids. The CDR3 region has the DNA TGTGCCAGCTCACCCCCGTCCCAGGGTTCAAGCGCGGGGCAGTACTTC. Translating gives CASSPPSQGSSAGQYF.

This clone occurred once. J is TRBJ2-5 and V is TRBV2, with a weak D call TRBD2 (6 bases). Germline V gives CDR1 SNHLY, CDR2 FYNNEI. The length of the CDR3 is 14 residues. V was pared by 10 bases and J by 0 bases, with 15 bases between. CDR3 residues: CATRYREYQETQYF. The CDR3 DNA reads TGTGCCACCCGGTACCGGGAGTACCAAGAGACCCAGTACTTC.

This sequence joins TRBV29-1 and TRBJ2-1; the D gene is possibly TRBD2 (7 bases). V was pared by 4 bases and J by 6 bases, with 16 bases between. This CDR3 comprises 14 residues. The germline gives CDR1 SQVTM, CDR2 ANQGSEA. CDR3 residues: CSVVRWEGGNEQFF. The DNA of the CDR3 is TGCAGCGTTGTGAGGTGGGAGGGGGGCAATGAGCAGTTCTTC.

The J gene is TRBJ1-5, the V gene TRBV6-1; no clear D gene. The CDR3 consists of 15 residues. V lost 2 bases and J lost 3, with 11 bases in between. The germline gives CDR1 MNHNS, CDR2 SASEGT. The CDR3 DNA reads TGTGCCAGCAGTGAACTAGGGCCCCTCAATCAGCCCCAGCATTTT. Translation gives CASSELGPLNQPQHF.

The chain couples TRBV10-2 to TRBJ2-6; 8 nucleotides align to TRBD1. With 2 bases clipped from V and 2 bases from J, the junction kept 8 bases outside the gene matches. The CDR3 extends over 18 amino acids. Germline V gives CDR1 WSHSY, CDR2 SAAADI. The CDR3: CASSEVGQGAAGANVLTF. The CDR3 DNA follows: TGCGCCAGCAGTGAGGTCGGGCAGGGGGCAGCTGGGGCCAACGTCCTGACTTTC.

The rearrangement uses TRBV6-5 and TRBJ1-1; possibly TRBD1 for D (5 bases). The V gene's germline CDR1 is MNHEY and CDR2 SVGAGI. The CDR3 spans 15 residues. Trimming pared 6 bases from V and 0 bases from J, leaving 14 bases between. The chain's CDR3 is CASRGGEALNTEAFF. The CDR3 DNA is TGTGCCAGCAGGGGGGGGGAGGCCCTGAACACTGAAGCTTTCTTT.

The chain is built from TRBV7-3 and TRBJ2-3; perhaps TRBD1 as D (6 bases). Germline CDR1 reads SGHTA; CDR2 reads FQGTGA. The V and J ends lost 1 base and 4 bases respectively, with 9 bases between them. CDR3 length: 14 amino acids. The CDR3 DNA follows: TGTGCCAGCAGCTTAAGACAGGAACCAGATACGCAGTATTTT. The encoded protein is CASSLRQEPDTQYF.